Sequencing of this T cell receptor beta chain was carried out in a study of yellow fever vaccine responses in identical twins. Study conclusions and caveats: As reported, the vaccine T cell response of twins seemed partly convergent and partly personalized.

On this clonotype itself: What it binds is unknown.

This CDR3 comprises 16 residues. Germline CDR1 reads SNHLY; CDR2 reads FYNNEI. Trimming stripped 1 base from V and 5 bases from J, with 17 bases between. TCRdb re-called the RT-PCR reads through MiXCR, storing one row per CDR3 protein. Of about 16,000 distinct CDR3 sequences listed, about four fifths are singletons. Sequenced material: T cells from blood (PBMCs), unsorted or a sorted subset (not recorded which), taken before or after yellow fever vaccination (not recorded which). The sequence derives from a woman aged 18-29 years who received the yellow fever vaccine. This chain links TRBV2 with TRBJ2-5; D gene ambiguous. CDR3 in amino acids: CASSEVAPTRTETQYF. DNA for the CDR3: TGTGCCAGCAGTGAAGTGGCTCCCACAAGGACGGAGACCCAGTACTTC.